These 32 T cell receptor beta chains were all obtained from the same sample, sequenced in a study of regulatory T cells in long-lasting Graves disease. Documented time point: newly diagnosed GD, antithyroid drugs for less than 3 months. Construction of the TCR library relied on RNA isolated from PBMCs. Through Arm-PCR of CDR3 regions and iRepertoire HTBI primers, TCR beta libraries were built. One entry per CDR3 protein, called by TCRdb with MiXCR from the multiplex PCR reads. This table has 350,000 to 450,000 distinct CDR3 sequences, approximately 15% appearing once. The same sample was also used in a study of T cells in Graves' hyperthyroidism and ophthalmopathy.

The sequencing used peripheral blood mononuclear cells (PBMCs), collected at new diagnosis, from a patient treated with antithyroid drugs. The receptors were gathered from a man aged 40-55 years with Graves disease.

This clonotype occurred many times. This chain links TRBV2 with TRBJ2-7, with a possible D match to TRBD2 (5 bases). The germline V gene has CDR1 SNHLY and CDR2 FYNNEI. V was clipped by 1 base and J by 6 bases, with 10 bases between them. The CDR3 sequence is 13 residues long. The CDR3 loop is CASSEVLSAEQYF. The CDR3 region has the DNA TGTGCCAGCAGTGAAGTGCTTAGCGCCGAGCAGTACTTC.

This clonotype appeared many times. The V call is TRBV5-1, the J call TRBJ2-1; TRBD2 aligns across 12 bases. Germline V gene lookup returns CDR1 SGHRS and CDR2 YFSETQ. The junction had 9 bases not matched to a gene; V was cut back by 1 base and J by 4 bases. The CDR3 is 18 amino acids. The CDR3 reads CASSLSSLAGGNYNEQFF. CDR3 coding DNA: TGCGCCAGCAGCTTGAGCTCGCTAGCGGGGGGGAATTACAATGAGCAGTTCTTC.

This clonotype was recorded many times. V is TRBV24-1 and J is TRBJ2-3; D may be TRBD2 (6 bases). CDR1 is KGHDR and CDR2 is SFDVKD in the germline V gene. The ends were cut back, 2 bases at V and 3 bases at J, with 11 bases in the middle. The CDR3 contains 15 residues. The CDR3 bases are TGTGCCACCAGTGATTCAGGCGGGGCTACAGATACGCAGTATTTT. Translation gives CATSDSGGATDTQYF.

CDR3 residues: CSARLGVGTEAFF. For the CDR3, the DNA is TGCAGTGCACGCCTGGGGGTTGGCACTGAAGCTTTCTTT. The chain combines TRBV20-1 with TRBJ1-1; D is possibly TRBD1 (5 bases). Trimming removed 6 bases from V and 4 bases from J, with 15 bases in between. Germline lookup yields CDR1 DFQATT and CDR2 SNEGSKA (reference sequence). The CDR3 totals 13 residues.

In this sample, this clonotype turned up many times. The chain couples TRBV20-1 to TRBJ2-7; D assignment may be TRBD1 or TRBD2 (5 bases each). Per the germline V gene, CDR1 is DFQATT and CDR2 is SNEGSKA (reference sequence). Between the trimmed V and J ends, which lost 1 base and 2 bases, there was a span of 9 bases. The CDR3 sequence is 13 residues long. The CDR3, as DNA: TGCAGTGCTAGAGTGGGGGAACCCTACGAGCAGTACTTC. Translation gives CSARVGEPYEQYF.

This clonotype was recorded once. The chain carries TRBV30 and TRBJ1-2, with D maybe TRBD1 (5 bases). The germline CDR1 and CDR2 sequences are GTSNPN and SVGIG (reference sequence). The CDR3 consists of 13 residues. The CDR3 sequence: CALGRRGSGGYTF. CDR3 in DNA: TGTGCTCTCGGCAGAAGGGGATCGGGTGGCTACACCTTC.

This clonotype appeared a single time. V usage is TRBV5-1 and J usage is TRBJ1-1, with no clear D. Trimming took 3 bases from V and 0 from J, leaving 12 bases between them. Germline CDR1 SGHRS, CDR2 YFSETQ. The CDR3 runs to 15 residues. The CDR3 DNA sequence: TGCGCCAGCAGCTGGAGTGGAGCCATGAACACTGAAGCTTTCTTT. Translation gives CASSWSGAMNTEAFF. Combining the CDR3 with reference TRBV5-1 and TRBJ1-1 gives the whole variable domain KAGVTQTPRYLIKTRGQQVTLSCSPISGHRSVSWYQQTPGQGLQFLFEYFSETQRNKGNFPGRFSGRQFSNSRSEMNVSTLELGDSALYLCASSWSGAMNTEAFFGQGTRLTVV.

About this clonotype: A much larger clone lies a single base off, so this may be a read error. The V gene is TRBV9, the J gene TRBJ2-3; TRBD1 is a possible D gene (5 bases). V was clipped by 4 bases and J by 3 bases, with 12 bases between them. The CDR3 extends over 14 amino acids. Germline V gives CDR1 SGDLS, CDR2 YYNGEE. The CDR3 region is CASSPGPGTDTQYF. As DNA, the CDR3 is TGTGCCAGCAGCCCAGGGCCAGGAACAGATACGCAGTATTTT.

This clonotype was seen at least ten times. This chain connects TRBV20-1 to TRBJ2-3; D uncertain. Per the germline V gene, CDR1 is DFQATT and CDR2 is SNEGSKA (reference sequence). The CDR3 consists of 13 residues. V lost 3 bases and J 4 bases, leaving 11 bases between the germline ends. CDR3 sequence reads: CSASPPFSDTQYF. As DNA, the CDR3 is TGCAGTGCTAGTCCCCCCTTTTCAGATACGCAGTATTTT.

In this sample, this clonotype turned up many times. The V gene is TRBV12-3 or TRBV12-4, the J gene TRBJ1-3; D gene unclear. The CDR3 has 16 residues. V was trimmed by 0 bases and J by 4 bases, leaving 13 bases between them. CDR3 amino acids: CASSLAFRGFGNTIYF. CDR3 in DNA: TGTGCCAGCAGTTTAGCCTTTCGGGGATTCGGAAACACCATATATTTT.

The rearrangement joins TRBV20-1 to TRBJ1-3; 7 positions match TRBD1. The CDR3 contains 13 residues. J was trimmed by 0 bases and V by 6 bases; bases with no gene match: 2. CDR1 and CDR2 (germline): DFQATT, SNEGSKA (reference sequence). As DNA, the CDR3 is TGCAGTGCGCGGGACAGCTCTGGAAACACCATATATTTT. As protein: CSARDSSGNTIYF.

This clonotype was counted many times. The gene calls are TRBV5-1 and TRBJ2-2; D is unresolved. This CDR3 is 14 amino acids long. V lost 0 bases to trimming and J lost 0 bases, with 3 bases between them. The V gene's germline CDR1 is SGHRS and CDR2 YFSETQ. CDR3 region: CASSLDTNTGELFF. The CDR3 coding sequence is TGCGCCAGCAGCTTGGACACGAACACCGGGGAGCTGTTTTTT.

This clonotype was found many times. An end of the junction does not agree with germline; a read error may underlie this. The chain joins TRBV18 to TRBJ2-1; D might be TRBD2 (7 bases). The CDR3 loop spans 15 amino acids. CDR1 is KGHSH and CDR2 is LQKENI in the germline V gene. The CDR3 loop is CVSSPPVGGDGEQFF. In DNA form, the CDR3 reads TGTGTCAGCTCACCACCAGTAGGGGGGGATGGTGAGCAGTTCTTC.

The chain links TRBV4-2 to TRBJ1-4; D is unresolved. Germline V lookup: CDR1 LGHNA, CDR2 YNFKEQ. This CDR3 comprises 13 residues. Deletions cut 1 base from V and 5 bases from J, with 5 bases between. This CDR3 reads CASSQVGNEKLFF. Here the CDR3 DNA reads TGTGCCAGCAGCCAAGTGGGAAATGAAAAACTGTTTTTT.

The sample holds many counts of this clonotype. The rearrangement links TRBV30 to TRBJ2-4, with 11 bases lining up with TRBD2. Trimming cost V 7 bases and J 2 bases; bases outside gene matches: 7. This CDR3 comprises 15 residues. Germline values: CDR1 GTSNPN, CDR2 SVGIG (reference sequence). CDR3 DNA sequence: TGTGCCTTGGAGCCTAGCGGGGGGCCCAAAAACATTCAGTACTTC. This gives the protein CALEPSGGPKNIQYF.

Of note for this clonotype: This may come from a read error, since a much larger clone is one base off. V is TRBV2 and J is TRBJ2-1; possibly TRBD1 for D (5 bases). This CDR3 spans 15 amino acids. The germline gives CDR1 SNHLY, CDR2 FYNNEI. Trimming stripped 4 bases from V and 10 bases from J, with 20 bases between. The CDR3 sequence: CASSVTRVSTYEQFF. For the CDR3, the DNA is TGTGCCAGCAGTGTAACCAGGGTTTCGACCTACGAGCAGTTCTTC. Full variable domain (rest looked up from reference TRBV2 and TRBJ2-1): EPEVTQTPSHQVTQMGQEVILRCVPISNHLYFYWYRQILGQKVEFLVSFYNNEISEKSEIFDDQFSVERPDGSNFTLKIRSTKLEDSAMYFCASSVTRVSTYEQFFGPGTRLTVL.

This clonotype was recorded at least ten times. The chain couples TRBV20-1 to TRBJ2-5; TRBD2 matches 13 bases. The V gene's germline CDR1 is DFQATT and CDR2 SNEGSKA (reference sequence). Trimming at V came to 5 bases and at J to 7 bases, leaving 1 base not matched to a gene. CDR3 length equals 12 residues. The CDR3 sequence is CSARTSGGTQYF. The CDR3 nucleotides are TGCAGTGCTCGGACTAGCGGGGGGACCCAGTACTTC.

This clonotype was observed many times. The chain recombines TRBV18 with TRBJ2-3, with D unresolved. V was shortened by 0 bases and J by 2 bases, with 6 bases between the two germline ends. This CDR3 comprises 14 residues. CDR1 KGHSH and CDR2 LQKENI come from the germline V gene. CDR3: CASSPPRYTDTQYF. The CDR3, as DNA: TGTGCCAGCTCACCACCGAGGTACACAGATACGCAGTATTTT.

This chain connects TRBV18 to TRBJ2-7, with 14 bases lining up with TRBD2. V was pared by 6 bases and J by 5 bases, with 9 bases of the junction left unmatched. Germline CDR1 KGHSH, CDR2 LQKENI. This CDR3 has 16 amino acids. The CDR3 region has the DNA TGTGCCAGCTCCCGACTAGCGGGGGGGCCAGGACACGAGCAGTACTTC. It encodes CASSRLAGGPGHEQYF.

This clonotype was picked up many times. V usage is TRBV28 and J usage is TRBJ2-3; the D call may be TRBD1 or TRBD2 (5 bases each). This CDR3 is 17 amino acids long. The ends were cut back, 6 bases at V and 0 bases at J, with 19 bases in the middle. Germline CDR1 reads MDHEN; CDR2 reads SYDVKM. In nucleotides, the CDR3 is TGTGCCAGCAGCCCTTCTCATGGGTGGGGGAGCACAGATACGCAGTATTTT. Its protein product is CASSPSHGWGSTDTQYF.

There are many counts of this clonotype. This chain connects TRBV5-1 to TRBJ2-1; 9 nucleotides agree with TRBD2. The CDR3 has 17 residues. The ends lost 9 bases at V and 1 base at J; junction bases unmatched: 14. Looked up from germline, CDR1 is SGHRS and CDR2 is YFSETQ. The CDR3 loop reads CATNRAGGPFSYNEQFF. Here the CDR3 DNA reads TGCGCCACGAATAGAGCGGGGGGCCCCTTTTCCTACAATGAGCAGTTCTTC.

This clonotype has a count of ten or more. The V and J genes are TRBV4-2 and TRBJ2-1; unclear D gene. This CDR3 is built from 14 residues. V lost 3 bases, J lost 7 bases, and 13 bases lay in between. In germline, CDR1 is LGHNA, CDR2 YNFKEQ. The CDR3 is CASSQRIGVNEQFF. The CDR3 DNA sequence: TGTGCCAGCAGCCAGAGAATAGGAGTAAATGAGCAGTTCTTC.

This clonotype was seen only a few times. The chain links TRBV7-3 to TRBJ2-2; 9 bases line up with TRBD2. V was clipped by 6 bases and J by 5 bases; unmatched bases: 4. The CDR3 length is 14 residues. CDR1 SGHTA and CDR2 FQGTGA come from the germline V gene. CDR3 in amino acids: CASRVAGDTGELFF. The CDR3 coding sequence is TGTGCCAGCAGGGTAGCGGGGGATACCGGGGAGCTGTTTTTT.

This clonotype has a count of ten or more. The rearrangement uses TRBV27 and TRBJ2-3; 7 bases are a match to TRBD2. Germline CDR1 and CDR2: MNHEY and SMNVEV (reference sequence). The trim removed 3 bases at V and 0 bases at J, leaving 3 bases unmatched. The CDR3 has 15 amino acids. CDR3 DNA: TGTGCCAGCAGTTTGAGCGGGGACAGCACAGATACGCAGTATTTT. The encoded protein is CASSLSGDSTDTQYF.

A word on this clonotype: This sequence is one base from a far larger clone and is likely a read error. The missing conserved phenylalanine or tryptophan at the end of this CDR3 makes a read error likely. V is TRBV11-3 and J is TRBJ2-7, with TRBD1 identical over 9 bases. This CDR3 is built from 15 residues. V lost 4 bases and J lost 6; bases outside the gene matches: 10. CDR1 SGHNT and CDR2 YENEEA come from the germline V gene. DNA for the CDR3: TGTGCCAGCAGCTCATGGGTGGGACAGGGTCGCGAGCAGTACCTC. Amino acid sequence: CASSSWVGQGREQYL.

This clonotype was recorded once. It is likely a read error: a sequence one base away is far more abundant. The chain links TRBV20-1 to TRBJ2-5, with TRBD1 matching over 10 bases. With V trimmed by 6 bases and J by 11 bases, 12 bases remained unmatched. The CDR3 covers 13 residues. CDR1 is DFQATT, CDR2 SNEGSKA, per germline (reference sequence). The CDR3 DNA is TGCAGTGCAAGGACAGGGGGGTACAATGAGCAGTACTTC. Translating gives CSARTGGYNEQYF.

This clonotype appeared many times. The rearrangement uses TRBV2 and TRBJ1-6; TRBD1 might be the D (6 bases). V gave up 0 bases and J gave up 4 bases, with 7 bases separating them. CDR3 size: 15 residues. Germline V gene lookup returns CDR1 SNHLY and CDR2 FYNNEI. The CDR3: CASSEAQGYNSPLHF. CDR3 DNA: TGTGCCAGCAGTGAAGCGCAGGGGTATAATTCACCCCTCCACTTT.

V usage is TRBV2 and J usage is TRBJ2-1; D is unresolved. The ends were cut back, 6 bases at V and 9 bases at J, with 15 bases in the middle. Germline V gene sequence: CDR1 SNHLY, CDR2 FYNNEI. CDR3 length: 13 amino acids. The CDR3 nucleotides read TGTGCCAGCAGCCGCTTGTTAGGCGGTGAGCAGTTCTTC. This sequence encodes CASSRLLGGEQFF.

This clonotype was recorded many times. The rearrangement uses TRBV3-1 and TRBJ1-6, with TRBD1 identical over 7 bases. This CDR3 region has 14 residues. Germline V CDR1 and CDR2: LGHDT, YNNKEL (reference sequence). With V trimmed by 1 base and J by 9 bases, 3 bases remained unmatched. For the CDR3, the DNA is TGTGCCAGCAGCCAAGGACAGGGTGGTTCACCCCTCCACTTT. This translates into CASSQGQGGSPLHF.

The chain is built from TRBV4-1 and TRBJ1-2; TRBD1 aligns across 8 bases. This CDR3 comprises 14 residues. Germline assignment: CDR1 MGHRA and CDR2 YSYEKL. Germline trimming cut 6 bases from V and 4 bases from J; bases unmatched to any gene: 7. In nucleotides, the CDR3 is TGCGCCAGCAGACCGGGGACAGGAGTCTATGGCTACACCTTC. Translated, it gives CASRPGTGVYGYTF.

This clonotype was recorded at least ten times. This chain links TRBV2 with TRBJ1-6; TRBD1 matches 7 bases. Per the germline V gene, CDR1 is SNHLY and CDR2 is FYNNEI. V was pared by 11 bases and J by 6 bases, with 7 bases of the junction left unmatched. This CDR3 region has 13 residues. CDR3 region: CASDRDGNSPLHF. In DNA form, the CDR3 reads TGTGCCTCCGACAGGGACGGTAATTCACCCCTCCACTTT.

This clonotype occurred many times. The chain uses TRBV12-3 or TRBV12-4 and TRBJ1-4, with unresolved D. Trimming removed 5 bases from V and 0 bases from J, with 19 bases in between. This CDR3 has 18 amino acids. CDR3 sequence reads: CASSPRLGGFATNEKLFF. CDR3 coding DNA: TGTGCCAGCAGTCCCCGACTAGGTGGGTTTGCAACTAATGAAAAACTGTTTTTT.